Here is one T cell receptor (beta chain) with its context. Its target is not known. Samples came from healthy bone marrow donors. Primers for the PCR totalled 60 Vbeta and 13 Jbeta. The assay was immunoSEQ multiplex PCR, and TCRdb's table has in-frame clones only and misses some. Counted here are 150,000 to 200,000 clones, roughly 90% occurring once; the ten biggest clones make up roughly 1.9%. These data are taken from a study of cytomegalovirus exposure and HLA in healthy donors. Notes on the study in general: The sole available immune exposure information was CMV serostatus. Later, an analysis showed that TCR beta chains associated with HLA were more clonally expanded than others that were equally common.

V lost 5 bases, J lost 9 bases, and 19 bases lay in between. Germline CDR1 is SEHNR and CDR2 is FQNEAQ (reference sequence). The CDR3 loop spans 14 amino acids. V usage is TRBV7-9 and J usage is TRBJ1-1, with D possibly being TRBD1 (6 bases). The sequence was collected from a woman aged 18-35 years in good health and CMV-seronegative. The sample taken for sequencing was PBMCs. The chain's CDR3 is CASSPRTGTLKAFF. The CDR3 DNA sequence: TGTGCCAGCAGCCCTCGGACGGGGACACTGAAAGCTTTCTTT. Using reference TRBV7-9 and TRBJ1-1 for the parts outside the CDR3, the full variable domain is DTGVSQNPRHKITKRGQNVTFRCDPISEHNRLYWYRQTLGQGPEFLTYFQNEAQLEKSRLLSDRFSAERPKGSFSTLEIQRTEQGDSAMYLCASSPRTGTLKAFFGQGTRLTVV.